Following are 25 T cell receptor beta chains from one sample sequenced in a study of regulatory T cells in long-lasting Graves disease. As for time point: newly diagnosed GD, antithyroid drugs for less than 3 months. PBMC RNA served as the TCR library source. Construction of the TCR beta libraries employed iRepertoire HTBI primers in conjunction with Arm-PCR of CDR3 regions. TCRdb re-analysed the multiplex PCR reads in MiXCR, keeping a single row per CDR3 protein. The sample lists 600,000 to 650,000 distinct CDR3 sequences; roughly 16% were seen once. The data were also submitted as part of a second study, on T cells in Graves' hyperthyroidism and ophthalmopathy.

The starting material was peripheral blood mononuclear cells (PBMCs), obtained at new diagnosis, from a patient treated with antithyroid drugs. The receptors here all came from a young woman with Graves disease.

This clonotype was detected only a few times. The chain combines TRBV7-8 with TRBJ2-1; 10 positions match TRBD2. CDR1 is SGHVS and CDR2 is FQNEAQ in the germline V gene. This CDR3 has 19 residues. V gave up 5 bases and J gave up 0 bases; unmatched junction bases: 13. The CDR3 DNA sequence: TGTGCCAGCAGCGGGGTGTTGACTAGCGGGTCGAGCTCCTACAATGAGCAGTTCTTC. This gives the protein CASSGVLTSGSSSYNEQFF.

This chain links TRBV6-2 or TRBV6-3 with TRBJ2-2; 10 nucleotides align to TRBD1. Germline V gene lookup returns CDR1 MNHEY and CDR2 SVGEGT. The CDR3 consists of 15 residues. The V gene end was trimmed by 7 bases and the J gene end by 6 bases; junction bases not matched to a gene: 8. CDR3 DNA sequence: TGTGCCAGCATTCGGACAGGGGGTATCCCCGGGGAGCTGTTTTTT. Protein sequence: CASIRTGGIPGELFF.

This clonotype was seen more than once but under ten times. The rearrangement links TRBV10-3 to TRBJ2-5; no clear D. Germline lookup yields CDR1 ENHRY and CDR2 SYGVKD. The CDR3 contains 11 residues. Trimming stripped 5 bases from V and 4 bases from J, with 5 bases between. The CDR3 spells CAISNRETQYF. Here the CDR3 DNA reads TGTGCCATCAGTAACAGAGAGACCCAGTACTTC.

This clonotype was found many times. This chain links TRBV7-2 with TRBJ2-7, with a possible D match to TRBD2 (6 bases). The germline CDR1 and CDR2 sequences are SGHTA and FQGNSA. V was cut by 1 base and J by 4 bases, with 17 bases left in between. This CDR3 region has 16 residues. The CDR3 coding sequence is TGTGCCAGCAGCTTAGGAGGTCTAGCGAGTGGGTACGAGCAGTACTTC. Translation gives CASSLGGLASGYEQYF.

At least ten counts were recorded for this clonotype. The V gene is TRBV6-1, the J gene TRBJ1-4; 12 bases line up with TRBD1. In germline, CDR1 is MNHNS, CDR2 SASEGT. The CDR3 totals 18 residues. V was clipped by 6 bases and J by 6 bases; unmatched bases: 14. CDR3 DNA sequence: TGTGCCAGCAGCCTACGAAGGGGACAGGGGGCTGGAGATGAAAAACTGTTTTTT. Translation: CASSLRRGQGAGDEKLFF.

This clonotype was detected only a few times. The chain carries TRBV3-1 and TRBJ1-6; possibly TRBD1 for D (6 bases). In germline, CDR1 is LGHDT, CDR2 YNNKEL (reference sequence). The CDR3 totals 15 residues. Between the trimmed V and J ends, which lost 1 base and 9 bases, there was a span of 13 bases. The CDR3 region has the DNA TGTGCCAGCAGCCAAGCACAGGGTTCCACTTCACCCCTCCACTTT. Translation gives CASSQAQGSTSPLHF.

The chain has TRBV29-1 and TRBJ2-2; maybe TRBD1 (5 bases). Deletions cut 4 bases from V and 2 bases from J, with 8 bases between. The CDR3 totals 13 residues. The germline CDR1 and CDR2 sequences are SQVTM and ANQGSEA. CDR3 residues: CSVGTPNTGELFF. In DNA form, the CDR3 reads TGCAGCGTTGGGACACCCAACACCGGGGAGCTGTTTTTT.

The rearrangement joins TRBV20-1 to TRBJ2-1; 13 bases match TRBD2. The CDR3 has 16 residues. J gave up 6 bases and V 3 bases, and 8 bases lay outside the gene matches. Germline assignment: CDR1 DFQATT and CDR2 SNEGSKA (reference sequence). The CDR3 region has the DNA TGCAGTGCTAGCCCCTGGACTAGCGGGAGAGTCAATGAGCAGTTCTTC. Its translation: CSASPWTSGRVNEQFF.

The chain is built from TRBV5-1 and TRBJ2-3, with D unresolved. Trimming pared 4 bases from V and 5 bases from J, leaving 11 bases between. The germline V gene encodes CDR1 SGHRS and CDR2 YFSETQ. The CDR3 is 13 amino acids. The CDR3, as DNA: TGCGCCAGCAGCACCCGACCGGGAGATACGCAGTATTTT. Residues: CASSTRPGDTQYF.

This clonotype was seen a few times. The CDR3 sequence: CAISAAGDTQYF. The CDR3 DNA is TGTGCCATCAGTGCGGCAGGAGATACGCAGTATTTT. The chain joins TRBV10-3 to TRBJ2-3; no reliable D call. V was cut by 4 bases and J by 5 bases, with 7 bases left in between. Germline CDR1 and CDR2: ENHRY and SYGVKD. The CDR3 is 12 amino acids.

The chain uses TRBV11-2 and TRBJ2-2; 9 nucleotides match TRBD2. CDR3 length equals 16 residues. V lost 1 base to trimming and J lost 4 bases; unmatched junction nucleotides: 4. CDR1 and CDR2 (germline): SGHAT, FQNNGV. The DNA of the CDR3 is TGTGCCAGCAGCTTAGCACTAGCGGGTGTCACCGGGGAGCTGTTTTTT. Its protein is CASSLALAGVTGELFF.

Here the CDR3 DNA reads TGTGCCAGCAGCCAAGATAAGACTAGCGGGTCGAATGAGCAGTTCTTC. Translation: CASSQDKTSGSNEQFF. The chain employs TRBV11-1 and TRBJ2-1; 10 positions match TRBD2. CDR1 is SGHAT, CDR2 FQDESV, per germline (reference sequence). The CDR3 covers 16 residues. Losses at the gene ends were 5 bases for V and 7 bases for J; bases not matched to a gene: 11. The full variable domain, with the rest looked up from reference TRBV11-1 and TRBJ2-1, is EAEVAQSPRYKITEKSQAVAFWCDPISGHATLYWYRQILGQGPELLVQFQDESVVDDSQLPKDRFSAERLKGVDSTLKIQPAELGDSAMYLCASSQDKTSGSNEQFFGPGTRLTVL.

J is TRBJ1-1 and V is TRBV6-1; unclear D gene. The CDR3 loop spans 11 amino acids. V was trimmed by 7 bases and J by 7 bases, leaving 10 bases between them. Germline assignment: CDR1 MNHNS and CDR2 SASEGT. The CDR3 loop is CASKETGEAFF. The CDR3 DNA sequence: TGTGCCAGCAAGGAGACTGGTGAAGCTTTCTTT.

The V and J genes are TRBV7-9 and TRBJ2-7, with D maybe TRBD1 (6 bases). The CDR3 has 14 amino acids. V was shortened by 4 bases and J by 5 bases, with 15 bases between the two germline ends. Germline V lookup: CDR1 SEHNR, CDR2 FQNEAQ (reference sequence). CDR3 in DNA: TGTGCCAGCAGCTCTACTGGGACACTAAACGAGCAGTACTTC. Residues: CASSSTGTLNEQYF.

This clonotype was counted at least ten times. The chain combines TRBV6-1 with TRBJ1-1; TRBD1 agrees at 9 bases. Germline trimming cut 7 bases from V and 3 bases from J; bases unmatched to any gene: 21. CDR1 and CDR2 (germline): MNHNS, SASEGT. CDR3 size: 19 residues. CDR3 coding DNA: TGTGCCAGCATCTTCAATGTCGGGGGACAGGGCCGTAAGGACACTGAAGCTTTCTTT. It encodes CASIFNVGGQGRKDTEAFF.

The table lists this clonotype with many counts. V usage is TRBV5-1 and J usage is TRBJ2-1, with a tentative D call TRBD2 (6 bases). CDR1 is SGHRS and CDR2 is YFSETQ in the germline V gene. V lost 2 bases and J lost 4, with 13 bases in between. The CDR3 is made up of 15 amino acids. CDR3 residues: CASSLGSGPYNEQFF. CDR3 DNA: TGCGCCAGCAGCTTAGGCAGCGGGCCGTACAATGAGCAGTTCTTC.

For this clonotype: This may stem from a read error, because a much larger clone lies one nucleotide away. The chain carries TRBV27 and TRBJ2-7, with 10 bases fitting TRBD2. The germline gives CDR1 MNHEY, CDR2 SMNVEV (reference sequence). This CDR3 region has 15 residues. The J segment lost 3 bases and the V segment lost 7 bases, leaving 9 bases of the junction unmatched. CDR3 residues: CASNLGTSEIYEQYF. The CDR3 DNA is TGTGCCAGCAACCTTGGGACTAGCGAAATCTACGAGCAGTACTTC.

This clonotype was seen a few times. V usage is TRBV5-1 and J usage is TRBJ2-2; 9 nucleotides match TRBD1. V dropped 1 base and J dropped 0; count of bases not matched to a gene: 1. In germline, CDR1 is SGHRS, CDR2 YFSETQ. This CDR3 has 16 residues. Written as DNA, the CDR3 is TGCGCCAGCAGCTTGACAGGGGGCGCGAACACCGGGGAGCTGTTTTTT. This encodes CASSLTGGANTGELFF. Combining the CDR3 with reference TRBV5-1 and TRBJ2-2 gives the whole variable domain KAGVTQTPRYLIKTRGQQVTLSCSPISGHRSVSWYQQTPGQGLQFLFEYFSETQRNKGNFPGRFSGRQFSNSRSEMNVSTLELGDSALYLCASSLTGGANTGELFFGEGSRLTVL.

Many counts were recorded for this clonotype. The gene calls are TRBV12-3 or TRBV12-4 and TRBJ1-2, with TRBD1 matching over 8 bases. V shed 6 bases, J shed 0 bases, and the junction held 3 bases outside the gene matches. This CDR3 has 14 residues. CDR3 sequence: CASSWTGTNYGYTF. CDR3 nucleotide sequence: TGTGCCAGCAGCTGGACAGGGACTAACTATGGCTACACCTTC.

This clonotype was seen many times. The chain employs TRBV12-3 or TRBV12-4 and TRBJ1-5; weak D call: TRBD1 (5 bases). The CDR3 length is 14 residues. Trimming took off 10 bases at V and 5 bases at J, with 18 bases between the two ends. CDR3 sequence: CATGGSRDDQPQHF. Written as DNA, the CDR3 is TGTGCCACCGGGGGGTCCCGGGACGATCAGCCCCAGCATTTT.

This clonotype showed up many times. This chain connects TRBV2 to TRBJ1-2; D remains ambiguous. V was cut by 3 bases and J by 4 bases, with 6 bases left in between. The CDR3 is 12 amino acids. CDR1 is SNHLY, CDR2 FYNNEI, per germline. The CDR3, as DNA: TGTGCCAGCAGTGATTCGGGCTATGGCTACACCTTC. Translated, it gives CASSDSGYGYTF.

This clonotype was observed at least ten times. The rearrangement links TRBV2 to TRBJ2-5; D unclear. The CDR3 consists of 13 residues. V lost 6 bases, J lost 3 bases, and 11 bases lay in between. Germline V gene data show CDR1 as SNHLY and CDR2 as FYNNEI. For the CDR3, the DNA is TGTGCCAGCAGGGTACCTAGTGAAGAGACCCAGTACTTC. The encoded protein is CASRVPSEETQYF.

The CDR3, as DNA: TGCGCCAGCAGCACCACACCCCAGGGAGATACGCAGTATTTT. Amino acid sequence: CASSTTPQGDTQYF. The rearrangement joins TRBV4-1 to TRBJ2-1; D possibly corresponds to TRBD1 (5 bases). Matching the DNA end better, TRBJ2-3 makes the J call doubtful. CDR1 MGHRA and CDR2 YSYEKL come from the germline V gene. There are 14 residues in the CDR3.

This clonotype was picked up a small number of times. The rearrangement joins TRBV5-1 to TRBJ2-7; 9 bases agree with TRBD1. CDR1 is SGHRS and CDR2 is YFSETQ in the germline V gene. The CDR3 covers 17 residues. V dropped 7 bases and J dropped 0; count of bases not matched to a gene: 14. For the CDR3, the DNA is TGCGCCAGCGGAATTTCACAGGGGGCTTTCGGCTCCTACGAGCAGTACTTC. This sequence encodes CASGISQGAFGSYEQYF.

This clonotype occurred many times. The CDR3 reads CASSLKATGRPDTQYF. The DNA of the CDR3 is TGTGCCAGCAGTTTAAAGGCGACAGGGAGGCCAGATACGCAGTATTTT. This rearrangement joins TRBV27 to TRBJ2-3; D may be TRBD1 (7 bases). Per the germline V gene, CDR1 is MNHEY and CDR2 is SMNVEV (reference sequence). V was clipped by 2 bases and J by 4 bases, with 16 bases between them. CDR3 length equals 16 residues.